These 23 T cell receptor beta chains were sequenced from one sample in a study of ipilimumab plus nivolumab after autologous stem cell transplantation. Generated by immunoSEQ multiplex PCR, the TCRdb table keeps only in-frame clones and is missing some. This table holds about 2,600 clones, 85% to 95% found once. The sequencing used PBMCs, collected in a trial of ipilimumab plus nivolumab as post-transplant consolidation. The source of these receptors is a male donor with primary mediastinal lymphoma.

The chain is built from TRBV30 and TRBJ2-5; 13 bases are a match to TRBD2. V dropped 2 bases and J dropped 5; count of bases not matched to a gene: 20. From germline, CDR1 is GTSNPN and CDR2 SVGIG (reference sequence). CDR3 length: 20 residues. CDR3 sequence: CAWSFPPVLAGGVGWETQYF. The CDR3 DNA reads as TGTGCCTGGAGTTTCCCCCCGGTACTAGCGGGGGGGGTGGGGTGGGAGACCCAGTACTTC.

The genes are TRBV6-5 and TRBJ1-5, with no clear D. This CDR3 contains 13 residues. Trimming took off 8 bases at V and 4 bases at J, with 12 bases between the two ends. Germline loops: CDR1 MNHEY, CDR2 SVGAGI. The CDR3 DNA sequence: TGTGCCAGCTCGGCCAGCCGAAATCAGCCCCAGCATTTT. It yields the protein CASSASRNQPQHF.

This chain uses TRBV5-1 with TRBJ1-2; TRBD1 matches at 7 bases. The V gene end was trimmed by 0 bases and the J gene end by 7 bases; junction bases not matched to a gene: 9. The CDR3 has 15 residues. The germline gives CDR1 SGHRS, CDR2 YFSETQ. For the CDR3, the DNA is TGCGCCAGCAGCTTGGACAGGGGTTCTCTTGGTGGCTACACCTTC. Translating gives CASSLDRGSLGGYTF.

This chain links TRBV28 with TRBJ1-2, with no clear D. This CDR3 has 13 residues. With 1 base removed from V and 7 bases from J, the gap between germline ends came to 10 bases. The germline CDR1 and CDR2 sequences are MDHEN and SYDVKM. CDR3: CASSLYQDSGYTF. The CDR3 nucleotides read TGTGCCAGCAGTTTATATCAGGACTCTGGCTACACCTTC.

The chain is built from TRBV7-9 and TRBJ2-7; TRBD2 might be the D (6 bases). The ends were cut back, 1 base at V and 6 bases at J, with 19 bases in the middle. Germline V gene sequence: CDR1 SEHNR, CDR2 FQNEAQ (reference sequence). The CDR3 sequence is 16 residues long. Written as DNA, the CDR3 is TGTGCCAGCAGCTTAGGCTCGTACGGGCGGGGCCGCGAGCAGTACTTC. It is translated as CASSLGSYGRGREQYF.

In the case of this clone: One junction end disagrees with the germline gene, perhaps due to a read error. CDR3 sequence reads: CASSDGTEVAF. The CDR3 DNA is TGTGCCAGCAGTGACGGGACAGAAGTTGCCTTC. The rearrangement links TRBV27 to TRBJ2-4; TRBD1 agrees at 7 bases. Germline V gene sequence: CDR1 MNHEY, CDR2 SMNVEV (reference sequence). This CDR3 has 11 residues.

CDR3 bases: TGTGCCAGCAGCATGGACGGACCAGAGGGTGGCTACACCTTC. Residues: CASSMDGPEGGYTF. The chain combines TRBV7-9 with TRBJ1-2; D ambiguous. From germline, CDR1 is SEHNR and CDR2 FQNEAQ (reference sequence). This CDR3 spans 14 amino acids. V was trimmed by 5 bases and J by 7 bases, leaving 17 bases between them. The entire variable domain, with the rest obtained from reference TRBV7-9 and TRBJ1-2, is as follows: DTGVSQNPRHKITKRGQNVTFRCDPISEHNRLYWYRQTLGQGPEFLTYFQNEAQLEKSRLLSDRFSAERPKGSFSTLEIQRTEQGDSAMYLCASSMDGPEGGYTFGSGTRLTVV.

This clone was seen a few times. The CDR3 is CASSPHGTGGEKLFF. DNA for the CDR3: TGTGCCAGCAGCCCGCACGGGACAGGGGGTGAAAAACTGTTTTTT. The chain links TRBV7-9 to TRBJ1-4; 11 nucleotides align to TRBD1. Germline CDR1 SEHNR, CDR2 FQNEAQ (reference sequence). The CDR3 totals 15 residues. Unmatched junction bases numbered 6, after V lost 5 bases and J lost 7 bases.

This chain uses TRBV7-2 with TRBJ2-7; 8 bases align to TRBD1. The germline V gene has CDR1 SGHTA and CDR2 FQGNSA. Trimming at V came to 5 bases and at J to 3 bases, leaving 18 bases not matched to a gene. CDR3 size: 18 residues. The CDR3 DNA reads TGTGCCAGCAGCCGAAACAGGGGGACCGGCGTAAACCTCTACGAGCAGTACTTC. Amino acids: CASSRNRGTGVNLYEQYF.

This clone came up once. J is TRBJ1-5 and V is TRBV6-6, with 8 bases fitting TRBD1. There are 13 residues in the CDR3. From germline, CDR1 is MNHNY and CDR2 SVGAGI (reference sequence). The trim removed 6 bases at V and 4 bases at J, leaving 2 bases unmatched. CDR3 amino acids: CASSDRGNQPQHF. The CDR3 nucleotides read TGTGCCAGCAGCGACAGGGGAAATCAGCCCCAGCATTTT.

This sequence joins TRBV6-6 and TRBJ2-7; 8 positions match TRBD1. The CDR3 spans 15 residues. Trimming cost V 4 bases and J 6 bases; bases outside gene matches: 11. CDR1 and CDR2 from the germline V gene are MNHNY and SVGAGI (reference sequence). Written as DNA, the CDR3 is TGTGCCAGCAGTTTGCCCCCAGGGGGCGCGTCCGAGCAGTACTTC. As protein: CASSLPPGGASEQYF.

CDR3: CASTPGASNQPQHF. CDR3 DNA sequence: TGTGCCAGCACCCCAGGGGCGAGCAATCAGCCCCAGCATTTT. The rearrangement links TRBV2 to TRBJ1-5, with D perhaps TRBD1 (6 bases). There are 14 residues in the CDR3. Germline values: CDR1 SNHLY, CDR2 FYNNEI. V gave up 7 bases and J gave up 1 base, with 11 bases separating them. Complete variable domain (other parts from reference TRBV2 and TRBJ1-5): EPEVTQTPSHQVTQMGQEVILRCVPISNHLYFYWYRQILGQKVEFLVSFYNNEISEKSEIFDDQFSVERPDGSNFTLKIRSTKLEDSAMYFCASTPGASNQPQHFGDGTRLSIL.

This chain links TRBV5-5 with TRBJ2-7; D is perhaps TRBD1 (5 bases). V lost 2 bases and J lost 7, with 7 bases in between. This CDR3 spans 11 amino acids. Germline V gives CDR1 SGHKS, CDR2 YYEKEE (reference sequence). The CDR3: CASSFTGEQYF. The CDR3 DNA sequence: TGTGCCAGCAGCTTCACAGGAGAGCAGTACTTC.

The chain combines TRBV5-4 with TRBJ2-7; TRBD2 aligns across 14 bases. V trimming: 4 bases; J trimming: 3 bases; junction bases outside the gene matches: 6. The V gene's germline CDR1 is SGHNT and CDR2 YYREEE (reference sequence). The CDR3 length is 16 residues. DNA for the CDR3: TGTGCCAGCAGCATTCGCGGGACTAGCGGGAGCTACGAGCAGTACTTC. Translating it yields CASSIRGTSGSYEQYF.

The rearrangement joins TRBV9 to TRBJ2-6; the match to TRBD1 covers 10 bases. The CDR3 has 19 residues. V lost 0 bases and J lost 2; bases outside the gene matches: 8. The germline gives CDR1 SGDLS, CDR2 YYNGEE. CDR3: CASSVASWDRGTGANVLTF. CDR3 coding DNA: TGTGCCAGCAGCGTAGCTTCTTGGGACAGGGGAACTGGGGCCAACGTCCTGACTTTC.

V usage is TRBV5-8 and J usage is TRBJ1-6; no clear D gene. This CDR3 spans 14 amino acids. The germline V gene has CDR1 SGHTS and CDR2 YDEGEE. With 2 bases removed from V and 7 bases from J, the gap between germline ends came to 10 bases. The DNA for the CDR3 is TGTGCCAGCAGCTTAAAGGGTACGAATTCACCCCTCCACTTT. It codes for CASSLKGTNSPLHF.

The gene calls are TRBV18 and TRBJ2-3; D gene uncertain. Germline V lookup: CDR1 KGHSH, CDR2 LQKENI. The germline V and J ends were trimmed by 5 bases and 1 base, with 10 bases remaining between them. The CDR3 is 14 residues long. CDR3 nucleotide sequence: TGTGCCAGCTCATTACACGGTGGCACAGATACGCAGTATTTT. It is translated as CASSLHGGTDTQYF.

The chain joins TRBV7-8 to TRBJ2-5; TRBD2 matches at 9 bases. V was pared by 5 bases and J by 5 bases, with 3 bases of the junction left unmatched. Germline CDR1 is SGHVS and CDR2 is FQNEAQ. The length of the CDR3 is 13 residues. The CDR3 region has the DNA TGTGCCAGCAGCCGAACTAGCGGGGAGACCCAGTACTTC. It specifies CASSRTSGETQYF.

This clone was picked up a small number of times. The J gene is TRBJ2-3, the V gene TRBV15; no firm D call. The CDR3 is 12 amino acids. Trimming pared 0 bases from V and 2 bases from J, leaving 0 bases between. Per the germline V gene, CDR1 is LNHNV and CDR2 is YYDKDF (reference sequence). This CDR3 reads CATSRDTDTQYF. CDR3 nucleotides: TGTGCCACCAGCAGAGACACAGATACGCAGTATTTT.

The V and J genes are TRBV5-1 and TRBJ2-7; 8 nucleotides line up with TRBD1. The CDR3 contains 14 residues. The trim removed 0 bases at V and 3 bases at J, leaving 2 bases unmatched. Germline values: CDR1 SGHRS, CDR2 YFSETQ. Here the CDR3 reads CASSLVGQGYEQYF. DNA for the CDR3: TGCGCCAGCAGCTTGGTAGGACAGGGCTACGAGCAGTACTTC.

The chain links TRBV7-3 to TRBJ2-1, with D perhaps TRBD2 (5 bases). The V and J ends lost 5 bases and 10 bases respectively, with 12 bases between them. The CDR3 sequence is 12 residues long. CDR1 is SGHTA and CDR2 is FQGTGA in the germline V gene. CDR3 in amino acids: CASSQKPGEQFF. The CDR3 region has the DNA TGTGCCAGCAGCCAAAAACCGGGGGAGCAGTTCTTC.

The CDR3 loop reads CASSRIRDTQYF. The CDR3, as DNA: TGTGCCAGCAGCCGAATACGAGATACGCAGTATTTT. The V call is TRBV6-9, the J call TRBJ2-3; D is ambiguous. CDR3 size: 12 residues. Trimming shortened V by 6 bases and J by 5 bases, and 9 bases separated the two germline ends. The germline V gene has CDR1 MNHGY and CDR2 SVAAGI.

This chain uses TRBV5-5 with TRBJ2-1; D is undetermined. Deletions cut 3 bases from V and 0 bases from J, with 10 bases between. The germline V gene encodes CDR1 SGHKS and CDR2 YYEKEE (reference sequence). There are 15 residues in the CDR3. CDR3 residues: CASSSGKSSYNEQFF. CDR3 DNA: TGTGCCAGCAGCTCAGGCAAGAGCTCCTACAATGAGCAGTTCTTC.